The clone carrying this T cell receptor beta chain was found many times. Its target is unknown. Trimming took off 0 bases at V and 9 bases at J, with 11 bases between the two ends. This CDR3 has 12 residues. Looked up from germline, CDR1 is GTSNPN and CDR2 is SVGIG (reference sequence). Amplification targeted TCR beta CDR3 regions from RNA transcripts. HTBI primers were employed in a first-round RT-PCR of the TCR CDR3. MiXCR was run by TCRdb on the multiplex PCR reads, yielding one entry per CDR3 protein. The sample consists of 340,000 or so distinct CDR3 sequences, 15% to 20% of them appearing once. These patients, aged 18 to 65, had recently diagnosed hyperthyroidism lasting under 2 months. PBMCs were obtained from about 9.9 ml fresh peripheral blood. This sample is drawn from a study of T cells in Graves' hyperthyroidism and ophthalmopathy. Study results and limitations: Most thyroid clonotypes that were expanded above 0.001 also turned up in blood.

Sequencing input: blood. This chain joins TRBV30 and TRBJ1-2; D uncertain. The sequence was collected from a woman aged 45 to 65 with Graves' hyperthyroidism. CDR3 sequence (DNA): TGTGCCTGGAGTGTACGGGCAGCTCGCTACACCTTC. Its protein is CAWSVRAARYTF.